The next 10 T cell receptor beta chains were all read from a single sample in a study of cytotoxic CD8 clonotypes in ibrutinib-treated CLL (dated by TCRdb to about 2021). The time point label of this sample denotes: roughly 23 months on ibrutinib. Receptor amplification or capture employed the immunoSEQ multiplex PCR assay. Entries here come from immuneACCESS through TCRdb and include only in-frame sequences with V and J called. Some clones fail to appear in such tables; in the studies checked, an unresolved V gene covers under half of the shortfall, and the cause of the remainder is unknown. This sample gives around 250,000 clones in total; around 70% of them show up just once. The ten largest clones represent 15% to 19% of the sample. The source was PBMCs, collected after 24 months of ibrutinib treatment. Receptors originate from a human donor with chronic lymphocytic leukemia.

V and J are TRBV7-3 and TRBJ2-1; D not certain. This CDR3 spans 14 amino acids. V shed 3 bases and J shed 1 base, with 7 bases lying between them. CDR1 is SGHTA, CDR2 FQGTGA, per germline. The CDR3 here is CASSFSGSYNEQFF. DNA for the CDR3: TGTGCCAGCAGCTTTTCCGGTTCCTACAATGAGCAGTTCTTC.

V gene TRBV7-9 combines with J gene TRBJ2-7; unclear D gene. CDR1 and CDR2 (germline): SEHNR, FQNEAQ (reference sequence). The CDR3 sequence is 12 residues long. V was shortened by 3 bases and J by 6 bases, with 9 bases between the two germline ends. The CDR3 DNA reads TGTGCCAGCAGCTTGGGAAAGTCCGAGCAGTACTTC. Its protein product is CASSLGKSEQYF.

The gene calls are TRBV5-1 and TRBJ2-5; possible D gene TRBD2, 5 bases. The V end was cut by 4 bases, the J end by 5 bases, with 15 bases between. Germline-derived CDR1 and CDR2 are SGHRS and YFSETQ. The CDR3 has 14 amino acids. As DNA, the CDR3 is TGCGCCAGCAGCAAAACGGGGAGTAGGGAGACCCAGTACTTC. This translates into CASSKTGSRETQYF.

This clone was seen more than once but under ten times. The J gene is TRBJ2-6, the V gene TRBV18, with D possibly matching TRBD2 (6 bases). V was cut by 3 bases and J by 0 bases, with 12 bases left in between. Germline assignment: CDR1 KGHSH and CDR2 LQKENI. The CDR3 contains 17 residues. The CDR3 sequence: CASSPLAADSGANVLTF. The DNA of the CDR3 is TGTGCCAGCTCACCTTTAGCGGCTGACTCTGGGGCCAACGTCCTGACTTTC.

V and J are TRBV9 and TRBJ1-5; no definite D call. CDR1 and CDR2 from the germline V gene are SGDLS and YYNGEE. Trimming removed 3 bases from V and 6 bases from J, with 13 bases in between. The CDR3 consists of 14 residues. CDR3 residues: CASSALPEGQPQHF. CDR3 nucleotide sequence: TGTGCCAGCAGCGCACTCCCGGAGGGTCAGCCCCAGCATTTT.

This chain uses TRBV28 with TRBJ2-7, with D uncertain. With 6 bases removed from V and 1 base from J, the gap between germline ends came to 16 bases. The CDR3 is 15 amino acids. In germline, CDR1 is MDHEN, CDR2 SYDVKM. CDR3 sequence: CASSSDAKRSYEQYF. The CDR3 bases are TGTGCCAGCAGCTCCGACGCCAAACGGTCCTACGAGCAGTACTTC. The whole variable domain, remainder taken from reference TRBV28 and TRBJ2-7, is DVKVTQSSRYLVKRTGEKVFLECVQDMDHENMFWYRQDPGLGLRLIYFSYDVKMKEKGDIPEGYSVSREKKERFSLILESASTNQTSMYLCASSSDAKRSYEQYFGPGTRLTVT.

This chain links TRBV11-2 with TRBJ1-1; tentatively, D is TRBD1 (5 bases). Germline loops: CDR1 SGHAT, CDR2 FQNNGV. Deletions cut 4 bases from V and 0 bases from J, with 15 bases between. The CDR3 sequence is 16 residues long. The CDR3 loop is CASSSRDGGMNTEAFF. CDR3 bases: TGTGCCAGCAGCTCGCGGGACGGGGGAATGAACACTGAAGCTTTCTTT.

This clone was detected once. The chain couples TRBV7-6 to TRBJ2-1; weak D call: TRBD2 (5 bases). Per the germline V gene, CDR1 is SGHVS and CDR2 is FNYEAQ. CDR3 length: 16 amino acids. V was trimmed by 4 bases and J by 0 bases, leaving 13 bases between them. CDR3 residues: CASSSPLGSSYNEQFF. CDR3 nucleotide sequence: TGTGCCAGCAGCTCCCCTCTAGGGAGCTCCTACAATGAGCAGTTCTTC.

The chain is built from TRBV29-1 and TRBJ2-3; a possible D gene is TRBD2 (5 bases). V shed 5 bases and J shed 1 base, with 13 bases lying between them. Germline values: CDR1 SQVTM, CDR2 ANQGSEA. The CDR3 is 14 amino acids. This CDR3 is CSVIGLPRTDTQYF. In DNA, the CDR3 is TGCAGCGTTATTGGACTGCCGCGCACAGATACGCAGTATTTT.

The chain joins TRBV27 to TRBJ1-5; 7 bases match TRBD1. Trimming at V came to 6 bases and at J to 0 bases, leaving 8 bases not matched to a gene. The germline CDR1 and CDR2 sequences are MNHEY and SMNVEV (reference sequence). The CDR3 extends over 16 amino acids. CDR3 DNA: TGTGCCAGCAGCAGGGGGGGGGCGATTAGCAATCAGCCCCAGCATTTT. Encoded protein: CASSRGGAISNQPQHF.